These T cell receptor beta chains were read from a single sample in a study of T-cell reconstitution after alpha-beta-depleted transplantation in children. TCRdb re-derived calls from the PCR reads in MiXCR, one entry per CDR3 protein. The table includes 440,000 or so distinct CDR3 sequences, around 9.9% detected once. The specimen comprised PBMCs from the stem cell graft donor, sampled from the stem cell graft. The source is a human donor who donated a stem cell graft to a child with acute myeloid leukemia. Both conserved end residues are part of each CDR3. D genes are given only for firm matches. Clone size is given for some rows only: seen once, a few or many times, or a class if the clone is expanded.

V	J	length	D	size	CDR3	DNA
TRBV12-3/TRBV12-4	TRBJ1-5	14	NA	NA	CASSFEGGGQPQHF	TGTGCCAGCAGTTTTGAGGGGGGTGGTCAGCCCCAGCATTTT
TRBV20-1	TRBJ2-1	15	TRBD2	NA	CSARVPAGDWNEQFF	TGCAGTGCTAGAGTGCCAGCGGGGGATTGGAATGAGCAGTTCTTC
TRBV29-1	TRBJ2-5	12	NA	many	CSVREVQETQYF	TGCAGCGTGCGTGAGGTGCAAGAGACCCAGTACTTC
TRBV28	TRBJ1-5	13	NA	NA	CASSLTGGGSQHF	TGTGCCAGCAGTTTGACCGGGGGGGGGTCCCAGCATTTT
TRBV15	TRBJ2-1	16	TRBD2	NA	CATSRPSGGVANEQFF	TGTGCCACCAGCAGACCCAGCGGGGGGGTGGCTAATGAGCAGTTCTTC
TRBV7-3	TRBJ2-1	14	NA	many	CASSSGTYDNEQFF	TGTGCCAGCAGTTCCGGGACTTATGACAATGAGCAGTTCTTC
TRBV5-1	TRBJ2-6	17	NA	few	CASSLPEISSGANGLTF	TGCGCCAGCAGCTTGCCCGAAATCAGCTCTGGGGCCAACGGCCTGACTTTC
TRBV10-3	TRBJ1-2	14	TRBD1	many	CAITRDGTGEGYTF	TGTGCCATCACCCGCGACGGGACAGGGGAAGGCTACACCTTC
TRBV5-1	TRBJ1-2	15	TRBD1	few	CASSSRDRGGYGYTF	TGCGCCAGCAGCTCCCGGGACAGGGGTGGCTATGGCTACACCTTC
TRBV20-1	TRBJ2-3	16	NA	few	CSARDGPGPVTDTQYF	TGCAGTGCTAGAGATGGTCCGGGTCCGGTGACGGATACGCAGTATTTT
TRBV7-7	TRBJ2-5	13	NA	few	CASSLESEETQYF	TGTGCCAGCAGCTTAGAGTCTGAAGAGACCCAGTACTTC
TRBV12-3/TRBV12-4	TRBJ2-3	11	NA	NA	CASSLWDTQYF	TGTGCCAGCAGTTTGTGGGATACGCAGTATTTT
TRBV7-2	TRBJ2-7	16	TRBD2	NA	CASSFKGAGGGYEQYF	TGTGCCAGCAGCTTTAAGGGAGCGGGCGGGGGTTACGAGCAGTACTTC
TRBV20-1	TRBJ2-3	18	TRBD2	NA	CSARGSPSTSGGSDTQYF	TGCAGTGCTAGAGGGTCCCCCTCGACTAGCGGGGGGTCAGATACGCAGTATTTT
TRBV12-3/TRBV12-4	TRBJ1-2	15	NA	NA	CASSQQNTGNHGYTF	TGTGCCAGCAGTCAACAAAATACAGGGAACCATGGCTACACCTTC
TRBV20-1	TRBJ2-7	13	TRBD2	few	CSARGLAGSEQYF	TGCAGTGCTAGGGGCCTAGCGGGATCCGAGCAGTACTTC
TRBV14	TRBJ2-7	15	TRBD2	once	CASSPFSGRAAEQYF	TGTGCCAGCAGTCCTTTTAGCGGGAGGGCCGCCGAGCAGTACTTC
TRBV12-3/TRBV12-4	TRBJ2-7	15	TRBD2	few	CASSDRLAGDKEQYF	TGTGCCAGCAGTGACCGACTAGCGGGAGATAAGGAGCAGTACTTC
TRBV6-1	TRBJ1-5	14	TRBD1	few	CASRSDRGNQPQHF	TGTGCCAGCAGAAGCGACAGGGGAAATCAGCCCCAGCATTTT
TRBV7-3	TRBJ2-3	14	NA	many	CASSFQSSTDTQYF	TGTGCCAGCAGCTTTCAGTCTAGCACAGATACGCAGTATTTT
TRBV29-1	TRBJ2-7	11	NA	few	CSVASTYEQYF	TGCAGCGTTGCATCAACTTACGAGCAGTACTTC
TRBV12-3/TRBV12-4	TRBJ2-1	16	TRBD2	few	CASSLQLAGGNNEQFF	TGTGCCAGCAGTTTACAACTAGCGGGGGGTAACAATGAGCAGTTCTTC
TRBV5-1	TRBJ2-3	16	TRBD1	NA	CASSPSDRENTDTQYF	TGCGCCAGCAGCCCATCGGACAGGGAGAACACAGATACGCAGTATTTT
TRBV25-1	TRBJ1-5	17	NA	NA	CASSEIYCGGRNQPQHF	TGTGCCAGCAGTGAGATTTATTGCGGGGGGCGGAATCAGCCCCAGCATTTT
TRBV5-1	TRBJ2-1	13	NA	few	CASRSSQGYEQFF	TGCGCCAGCAGGTCATCCCAGGGGTATGAGCAGTTCTTC
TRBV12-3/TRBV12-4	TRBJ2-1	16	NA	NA	CASSLRSGPSYNEQFF	TGTGCCAGCAGTTTAAGGTCAGGGCCGTCCTACAATGAGCAGTTCTTC
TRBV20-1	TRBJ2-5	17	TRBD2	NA	CSARATSGRLGWETQYF	TGCAGTGCTCGCGCGACTAGCGGGAGGCTCGGATGGGAGACCCAGTACTTC
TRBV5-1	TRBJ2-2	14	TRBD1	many	CASSRTGDTGELFF	TGTGCCAGCAGTAGGACAGGGGACACCGGGGAGCTGTTTTTT
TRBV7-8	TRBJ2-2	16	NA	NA	CASSFPGHGGTGELFF	TGTGCCAGCAGCTTCCCGGGACACGGGGGTACCGGGGAGCTGTTTTTT
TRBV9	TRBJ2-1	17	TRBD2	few	CASSRRGSGFSYNEQFF	TGTGCCAGCAGCCGTAGGGGTAGCGGGTTCTCCTACAATGAGCAGTTCTTC
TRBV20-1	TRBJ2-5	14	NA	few	CSARDKWYQETQYF	TGCAGTGCTAGAGATAAGTGGTACCAAGAGACCCAGTACTTC
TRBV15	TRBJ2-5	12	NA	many	CATSRVQETQYF	TGTGCCACCAGCAGAGTCCAAGAGACCCAGTACTTC
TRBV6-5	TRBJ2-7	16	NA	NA	CASSYRVARQPYEQYF	TGTGCCAGCAGTTACAGGGTTGCCCGACAGCCCTACGAGCAGTACTTC
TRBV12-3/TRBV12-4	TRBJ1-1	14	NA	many	CASTFGGLDTEAFF	TGTGCCAGCACCTTTGGGGGCCTGGACACTGAAGCTTTCTTT
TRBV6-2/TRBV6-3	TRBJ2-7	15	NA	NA	CASSQGRTGADEQYF	TGTGCCAGCAGCCAGGGCCGGACTGGGGCGGACGAGCAGTACTTC
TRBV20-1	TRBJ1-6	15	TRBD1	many	CSAREKQGLGSPLHF	TGCAGTGCTAGAGAGAAACAGGGGTTAGGTTCACCCCTCCACTTT
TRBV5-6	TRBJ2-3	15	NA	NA	CASSLDRISTDTQYF	TGTGCCAGCAGCTTGGACCGGATCAGCACAGATACGCAGTATTTT
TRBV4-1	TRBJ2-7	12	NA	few	CASSQTMGEQYF	TGCGCCAGCAGCCAAACTATGGGCGAGCAGTACTTC
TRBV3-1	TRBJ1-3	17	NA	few	CASSRDPRLLEENTIYF	TGTGCCAGCAGCCGAGACCCTCGCCTGCTTGAGGAAAACACCATATATTTT
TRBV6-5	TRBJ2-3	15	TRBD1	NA	CASSTGTAETDTQYF	TGTGCCAGCAGTACTGGGACAGCTGAGACAGATACGCAGTATTTT
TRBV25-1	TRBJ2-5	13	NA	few	CASSESSAETQYF	TGTGCCAGCAGTGAATCGAGCGCGGAGACCCAGTACTTC
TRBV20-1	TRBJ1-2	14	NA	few	CSARDPKDLGGYTF	TGCAGTGCTAGAGATCCGAAGGACCTCGGTGGCTACACCTTC
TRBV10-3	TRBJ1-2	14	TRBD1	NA	CAISEFQQGKGYTF	TGTGCCATCAGTGAGTTTCAACAGGGGAAAGGCTACACCTTC
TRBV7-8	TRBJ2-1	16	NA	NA	CASSLGSGELYNEQFF	TGTGCCAGCAGCTTAGGTTCGGGAGAGCTCTACAATGAGCAGTTCTTC
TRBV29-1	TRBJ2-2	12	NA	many	CSVVLNTGELFF	TGCAGCGTTGTGCTGAACACCGGGGAGCTGTTTTTT